Reported below is one T cell receptor beta chain. What it binds is unknown. Extraction yielded at least 6 micrograms of total RNA per sample. Combining a sample-barcoded 5' primer with a J-beta primer mix, a second PCR ran for roughly 7 to 12 cycles. Every individual sample yielded 2.5 million or more paired-end reads (each containing CDR3). One entry per CDR3 protein, called by TCRdb with MiXCR from the 5' RACE reads. The sample includes almost 1 million distinct CDR3 sequences, 51% of them seen just once. The data were taken from a study of blood T cells in healthy people across ages. Study findings and constraints: Per million T cells, TCR beta diversity dropped about linearly as age rose. More naive CD4+ cells and higher diversity marked long-lived donors relative to aged donors.

This sequence was found in a woman aged 60-75 years in good health. Sequencing was done on a sample of blood.

The CDR3 protein is CASSPGQKTDTQYF. The CDR3 DNA reads TGTGCCAGCAGCCCGGGACAGAAAACAGATACGCAGTATTTT. V usage is TRBV7-9 and J usage is TRBJ2-3; the match to TRBD1 covers 7 bases. Germline lookup yields CDR1 SEHNR and CDR2 FQNEAQ (reference sequence). This CDR3 contains 14 residues. Germline trimming cut 5 bases from V and 3 bases from J; bases unmatched to any gene: 5.